These 23 T cell receptor beta chains were all obtained from the same sample, sequenced in a study of blood T cell repertoires in COVID-19. Libraries were prepared by immunoSEQ multiplex PCR; TCRdb keeps only in-frame clonotypes and omits some of them. The sample holds approximately 140,000 clones, 87% seen once. What was sequenced was PBMCs or T cells enriched from blood (not recorded which). Source of these receptors: a woman aged 40 to 50 who had been exposed to COVID-19.

A note on this clone: Other DNA sequences in the sample encode the same CDR3. V usage is TRBV19 and J usage is TRBJ1-5, with TRBD1 matching 7 bases. The CDR3 sequence is 15 residues long. V dropped 2 bases and J dropped 2; count of bases not matched to a gene: 3. Per germline, CDR1 LNHDA and CDR2 SQIVND (reference sequence). Here the CDR3 reads CASSISGQGNQPQHF. CDR3 nucleotides: TGTGCCAGTAGTATATCCGGACAGGGCAATCAGCCCCAGCATTTT.

The V gene is TRBV11-1, the J gene TRBJ2-5; the D is unclear. CDR1 SGHAT and CDR2 FQDESV come from the germline V gene (reference sequence). CDR3 length: 12 amino acids. V lost 0 bases and J lost 5, with 4 bases in between. CDR3 nucleotides: TGTGCCAGCAGCTTAGCGAGTGAGACCCAGTACTTC. This translates into CASSLASETQYF.

V usage is TRBV6-4 and J usage is TRBJ1-6, with TRBD1 identical over 7 bases. The CDR3 covers 16 residues. V was pared by 3 bases and J by 7 bases, with 9 bases of the junction left unmatched. CDR1 and CDR2 (germline): MRHNA, SNTAGT. CDR3 sequence (DNA): TGTGCCAGCAGTGAGACGATGACAGGGAAGAATTCACCCCTCCACTTT. It encodes CASSETMTGKNSPLHF.

The chain combines TRBV7-9 with TRBJ2-1; 8 nucleotides align to TRBD2. The CDR3 is made up of 12 amino acids. Germline CDR1 SEHNR, CDR2 FQNEAQ (reference sequence). V was clipped by 7 bases and J by 12 bases; unmatched bases: 8. The CDR3, as DNA: TGTGCCAGCAACCCCGGGAGGGGGGGGCAGTTCTTC. Protein: CASNPGRGGQFF.

The chain uses TRBV21-1 and TRBJ2-2; TRBD1, as called in the table, went unchecked against the DNA. TRBV21-1 is reported as a pseudogene. CDR3 size: 23 residues. Written as DNA, the CDR3 is TGTGCCAGCAGCAGGCCCTACCGCGGACAGGGGATTCCCCCCTGGTTCTGCACCGGGGAGCTGTTTTTT. This codes for CASSRPYRGQGIPPWFCTGELFF.

The rearrangement uses TRBV12-5 and TRBJ2-1; 8 bases are shared with TRBD1. The CDR3 is made up of 15 amino acids. Germline V gives CDR1 LGHNT, CDR2 FRNRAP. Trimming at V came to 1 base and at J to 4 bases, leaving 3 bases not matched to a gene. This CDR3 is CASGLGQGWYNEQFF. CDR3 bases: TGTGCTAGTGGTTTGGGACAGGGGTGGTACAATGAGCAGTTCTTC.

The genes are TRBV28 and TRBJ2-7; 8 positions match TRBD1. Germline CDR1 MDHEN, CDR2 SYDVKM. After removal of 7 bases from V and 6 bases from J, the junction contained 11 bases not matched to a gene. The CDR3 is 14 amino acids. The CDR3 loop is CASIRTGPGGEQYF. The CDR3, as DNA: TGTGCCAGCATAAGGACAGGGCCAGGGGGCGAGCAGTACTTC.

This clone was seen just once. V gene TRBV7-9 combines with J gene TRBJ1-2; D call uncertain. The V end lost 7 bases, the J end lost 7 bases, and 19 bases lay between the germline ends. CDR1 is SEHNR and CDR2 is FQNEAQ in the germline V gene (reference sequence). The CDR3 spans 14 residues. CDR3 DNA sequence: TGTGCCAGCACTCTCGGGAACCTTTCGCCTGGCTACACCTTC. It encodes CASTLGNLSPGYTF.

V and J are TRBV12-3 or TRBV12-4 and TRBJ2-1; D not certain. This CDR3 is 12 amino acids long. V gave up 5 bases and J gave up 5 bases, with 7 bases separating them. The CDR3, as DNA: TGTGCCAGCAGTCCCTCGGACAATGAGCAGTTCTTC. It specifies CASSPSDNEQFF.

This clone came up a few times. In DNA, the CDR3 is TGTGCCAGCAGCGTAGCGGAGGGGCGGGCTAATGAAAAACTGTTTTTT. It translates to CASSVAEGRANEKLFF. The chain carries TRBV9 and TRBJ1-4, with D perhaps TRBD1 (5 bases). The CDR3 length is 16 residues. Trimming took 0 bases from V and 3 from J, leaving 12 bases between them. Germline V gene data show CDR1 as SGDLS and CDR2 as YYNGEE.

The gene calls are TRBV2 and TRBJ1-5; D is perhaps TRBD1 (5 bases). With 5 bases removed from V and 2 bases from J, the gap between germline ends came to 13 bases. From germline, CDR1 is SNHLY and CDR2 FYNNEI. The CDR3 is made up of 15 amino acids. CDR3 bases: TGTGCCAGCAGTCTTGATTTAGGGGGCAATCAGCCCCAGCATTTT. Its translation is CASSLDLGGNQPQHF.

This clone has only a few counts. V gene TRBV28 combines with J gene TRBJ1-6; D might be TRBD1 (5 bases). The CDR3 runs 15 residues. Germline V gene data show CDR1 as MDHEN and CDR2 as SYDVKM. The V and J ends lost 7 bases and 5 bases respectively, with 15 bases between them. The CDR3 reads CASTIGGSDNSPLHF. The CDR3 coding sequence is TGTGCCAGCACCATCGGGGGATCGGATAATTCACCCCTCCACTTT.

The chain combines TRBV27 with TRBJ1-4; 7 nucleotides line up with TRBD1. CDR3 length: 14 residues. The germline V gene has CDR1 MNHEY and CDR2 SMNVEV (reference sequence). V trimming: 3 bases; J trimming: 8 bases; junction bases outside the gene matches: 6. The CDR3 DNA sequence: TGTGCCAGCAGTTTGACAGGGCAGGGGGAAAAACTGTTTTTT. Encoded protein: CASSLTGQGEKLFF. The full variable domain, rest sourced from reference TRBV27 and TRBJ1-4, is EAQVTQNPRYLITVTGKKLTVTCSQNMNHEYMSWYRQDPGLGLRQIYYSMNVEVTDKGDVPEGYKVSRKEKRNFPLILESPSPNQTSLYFCASSLTGQGEKLFFGSGTQLSVL.

V gene TRBV12-5 combines with J gene TRBJ1-5, with a possible D match to TRBD1 (5 bases). The CDR3 totals 17 residues. V was cut by 6 bases and J by 0 bases, with 18 bases left in between. Per the germline V gene, CDR1 is LGHNT and CDR2 is FRNRAP. Here the CDR3 reads CASGRDSHSYSNQPQHF. CDR3 in DNA: TGTGCTAGTGGACGCGACAGTCACTCATATAGCAATCAGCCCCAGCATTTT.

This rearrangement joins TRBV25-1 to TRBJ2-1; unclear D gene. Germline-derived CDR1 and CDR2 are MGHDK and SYGVNS. The CDR3 totals 16 residues. The V gene lost 2 bases and the J gene lost 4 bases, with 15 bases spanning the gap. The CDR3 DNA is TGTGCCAGCAGTGAAGAGGTTCTAGGTGAATACAATGAGCAGTTCTTC. This translates into CASSEEVLGEYNEQFF.

This clone was seen just once. The rearrangement joins TRBV7-3 to TRBJ2-1, with 10 nucleotides matching TRBD2. Germline V gene lookup returns CDR1 SGHTA and CDR2 FQGTGA. J gave up 1 base and V 0 bases, and 6 bases lay outside the gene matches. The CDR3 runs to 18 residues. DNA of the CDR3: TGTGCCAGCAGCTTAACGCCTAGCGGGGGCCCTTCCTACAATGAGCAGTTCTTC. Its protein product is CASSLTPSGGPSYNEQFF.

CDR3 loop: CASSAAGETQYF. The CDR3 DNA follows: TGTGCCAGTAGCGCCGCGGGGGAGACCCAGTACTTC. This chain connects TRBV19 to TRBJ2-5; tentative D call: TRBD2 (6 bases). The germline gives CDR1 LNHDA, CDR2 SQIVND (reference sequence). The CDR3 sequence is 12 residues long. Trimming shortened V by 6 bases and J by 5 bases, and 10 bases separated the two germline ends.

The V call is TRBV28, the J call TRBJ1-5; weak D call: TRBD1 (5 bases). CDR3 size: 13 residues. V was pared by 5 bases and J by 9 bases, with 14 bases between. Germline V lookup: CDR1 MDHEN, CDR2 SYDVKM. CDR3: CASSPDNFGPQHF. The CDR3 region has the DNA TGTGCCAGCAGTCCGGACAACTTTGGGCCCCAGCATTTT. The entire variable domain, with the rest obtained from reference TRBV28 and TRBJ1-5, is as follows: DVKVTQSSRYLVKRTGEKVFLECVQDMDHENMFWYRQDPGLGLRLIYFSYDVKMKEKGDIPEGYSVSREKKERFSLILESASTNQTSMYLCASSPDNFGPQHFGDGTRLSIL.

The genes are TRBV19 and TRBJ1-4, with D tentatively TRBD1 (5 bases). Germline-derived CDR1 and CDR2 are LNHDA and SQIVND (reference sequence). With 3 bases removed from V and 8 bases from J, the gap between germline ends came to 13 bases. The CDR3 extends over 14 amino acids. The CDR3 here is CASSMQGGDEKLFF. The CDR3 coding sequence is TGTGCCAGTAGTATGCAGGGCGGAGACGAAAAACTGTTTTTT.

The chain carries TRBV5-6 and TRBJ2-1, with 9 nucleotides matching TRBD2. The germline CDR1 and CDR2 sequences are SGHDT and YYEEEE. With 1 base clipped from V and 7 bases from J, the junction kept 18 bases outside the gene matches. The CDR3 spans 19 residues. This chain's CDR3 is CASSLIGQGFAGGRNEQFF. The CDR3 bases are TGTGCCAGCAGCTTGATAGGGCAGGGGTTTGCGGGAGGGAGGAATGAGCAGTTCTTC.

This clone was seen only a few times. The chain employs TRBV9 and TRBJ2-6; D unresolved. Trimming removed 0 bases from V and 0 bases from J, with 10 bases in between. The germline V gene has CDR1 SGDLS and CDR2 YYNGEE. The length of the CDR3 is 17 residues. CDR3 loop: CASSVGWQSSGANVLTF. In DNA form, the CDR3 reads TGTGCCAGCAGCGTAGGGTGGCAGTCCTCTGGGGCCAACGTCCTGACTTTC.

V and J are TRBV4-1 and TRBJ2-2; TRBD1 matches at 7 bases. Germline lookup yields CDR1 MGHRA and CDR2 YSYEKL. Germline trimming cut 2 bases from V and 1 base from J; bases unmatched to any gene: 1. The CDR3 has 15 amino acids. This CDR3 reads CASSQRQGNTGELFF. DNA for the CDR3: TGCGCCAGCAGCCAACGACAGGGGAACACCGGGGAGCTGTTTTTT.

The chain recombines TRBV1 with TRBJ2-3; TRBD2, the D gene given by the table, was not confirmed from the DNA. TRBV1 is a documented pseudogene. The CDR3 spans 18 residues. The CDR3: CTSSQDRTSGGEADTQYF. The CDR3 region has the DNA TGCACCAGCAGCCAAGACCGGACTAGCGGGGGGGAGGCAGATACGCAGTATTTT.